These T cell receptor beta chains were read from a single sample in a study of regulatory and conventional T cells in RAG deficiency. TCRdb keeps only in-frame clones here, not all; method: immunoSEQ multiplex PCR. The sample holds about 9,400 clones, more than 70% seen once. Separately, the same data were catalogued under a study of regulatory T cells.

Material: Tregs sorted from blood. Source of these receptors: a human donor in good health. Each CDR3 is given with its conserved first and last residue. D genes are given only for firm matches. Rows give clone size only sometimes, using once, few, many, or a class for an expanded clone.

cdr3_nt: TGTGCCAGCTCACCACGAATGGCTTCGAGCAGCAATCAGCCCCAGCATTTT; cdr3_aa: CASSPRMASSSNQPQHF; v_call: TRBV18; clone_size: .; j_call: TRBJ1-5; d_call: .
cdr3_nt: TGTGCCAGCAGTGCAAGAAACACAGATACGCAGTATTTT; cdr3_aa: CASSARNTDTQYF; v_call: TRBV25-1; clone_size: .; j_call: TRBJ2-3; d_call: .
cdr3_nt: TGTGCCAGCAGTGAAAAGCCCCTGACTAGCGGGGGATTGAACACCGGGGAGCTGTTTTTT; cdr3_aa: CASSEKPLTSGGLNTGELFF; v_call: TRBV6-1; clone_size: .; j_call: TRBJ2-2; d_call: TRBD2
cdr3_nt: TGTGCCAGCAGTTTCTGGACTAGCGGGAATGATGAGCAGTTCTTC; cdr3_aa: CASSFWTSGNDEQFF; v_call: TRBV27; clone_size: .; j_call: TRBJ2-1; d_call: TRBD2
cdr3_nt: TGCGCCAGCCGGGGGTCGGGGGACACTGAAGCTTTCTTT; cdr3_aa: CASRGSGDTEAFF; v_call: TRBV10-2; clone_size: .; j_call: TRBJ1-1; d_call: .
cdr3_nt: TGTGCCAGCACCCTCCCCCCCGGCGGTGAGCAGTTCTTC; cdr3_aa: CASTLPPGGEQFF; v_call: TRBV2; clone_size: .; j_call: TRBJ2-1; d_call: .
cdr3_nt: TGTGCCAGCAGTCCCCAGGGGCTCGGCGGCAATGAGCAGTTCTTC; cdr3_aa: CASSPQGLGGNEQFF; v_call: TRBV6-4; clone_size: .; j_call: TRBJ2-1; d_call: .
cdr3_nt: TGCGCCAGCAGCCCGGGGGTGTCTGGAAACACCATATATTTT; cdr3_aa: CASSPGVSGNTIYF; v_call: TRBV5-1; clone_size: .; j_call: TRBJ1-3; d_call: .
cdr3_nt: TGTGCCAGCAGTAAGGGACTAGCGGGGCCCCAAGAGACCCAGTACTTC; cdr3_aa: CASSKGLAGPQETQYF; v_call: TRBV28; clone_size: .; j_call: TRBJ2-5; d_call: TRBD2
cdr3_nt: TGTGCCACCGAAGGACAGTTGAACACTGAAGCTTTCTTT; cdr3_aa: CATEGQLNTEAFF; v_call: TRBV10-3; clone_size: .; j_call: TRBJ1-1; d_call: .
cdr3_nt: TGTGCCAGCAGCAACGGGACAGGGGTCGACACCGGGGAGCTGTTTTTT; cdr3_aa: CASSNGTGVDTGELFF; v_call: TRBV5-4; clone_size: .; j_call: TRBJ2-2; d_call: TRBD1
cdr3_nt: TGTGCCAGCAGCTTGGACCTAGCAATGCGGGGCTACACCTTC; cdr3_aa: CASSLDLAMRGYTF; v_call: TRBV5-6; clone_size: .; j_call: TRBJ1-2; d_call: .
cdr3_nt: TGTGCCAGCTCACCCGACACGTTCAATGAAAAACTGTTTTTT; cdr3_aa: CASSPDTFNEKLFF; v_call: TRBV18; clone_size: .; j_call: TRBJ1-4; d_call: .
cdr3_nt: TGTGCCAGCAAAACCGGACAGGGGGCTGATTCACCCCTCCACTTT; cdr3_aa: CASKTGQGADSPLHF; v_call: TRBV6-5; clone_size: .; j_call: TRBJ1-6; d_call: TRBD1
cdr3_nt: TGTGCCAGCAGCTACCCCCGGGCAGGGGGTCTTGGCTACACCTTC; cdr3_aa: CASSYPRAGGLGYTF; v_call: TRBV6-5; clone_size: .; j_call: TRBJ1-2; d_call: TRBD1
cdr3_nt: TGCGCCAGCAGCTTGGCCGGGAACAGGGTCCTCCTAAACTCCTACGAGCAGTACTTC; cdr3_aa: CASSLAGNRVLLNSYEQYF; v_call: TRBV5-1; clone_size: .; j_call: TRBJ2-7; d_call: .
cdr3_nt: TGTGCCAGCAGCCTCGTTAGTAGCGGGAGCTACACCGGGGAGCTGTTTTTT; cdr3_aa: CASSLVSSGSYTGELFF; v_call: TRBV5-4; clone_size: once; j_call: TRBJ2-2; d_call: TRBD2
cdr3_nt: TGCGCCAGCAGCTTGGCCGCTAAAGGGTCAGATACGCAGTATTTT; cdr3_aa: CASSLAAKGSDTQYF; v_call: TRBV5-1; clone_size: once; j_call: TRBJ2-3; d_call: .
cdr3_nt: TGTGCCAGCACCCCCTGGGGATTGAACACTGAAGCTTTCTTT; cdr3_aa: CASTPWGLNTEAFF; v_call: TRBV6-1; clone_size: .; j_call: TRBJ1-1; d_call: .
cdr3_nt: TGTGCCACCAGCAGAGTAAAGGCGTGGGCCGGGGAGCTGTTTTTT; cdr3_aa: CATSRVKAWAGELFF; v_call: TRBV15; clone_size: .; j_call: TRBJ2-2; d_call: .
cdr3_nt: TGTGCCAGCTCACCACCCAAAGGGACGACCCAGCATGAGCAGTTCTTC; cdr3_aa: CASSPPKGTTQHEQFF; v_call: TRBV18; clone_size: few; j_call: TRBJ2-1; d_call: .
cdr3_nt: TGCGCCAGCAGCTTGGGTGGGGGGGGCCGCCCATCGGAAAAACTGTTTTTT; cdr3_aa: CASSLGGGGRPSEKLFF; v_call: TRBV5-1; clone_size: few; j_call: TRBJ1-4; d_call: .